The TCR beta chain under discussion was sequenced for a study of cytomegalovirus exposure and HLA in healthy donors. This clone showed up just a few times. What it binds is unknown. The germline V gene has CDR1 SGHNT and CDR2 YYREEE (reference sequence). The CDR3 extends over 14 amino acids. Trimming at V came to 3 bases and at J to 4 bases, leaving 5 bases not matched to a gene. PCR used 60 Vbeta primers and 13 Jbeta primers. The method was immunoSEQ multiplex PCR; TCRdb's version includes in-frame clones alone and lacks a portion of them. The sample lists about 240,000 clones, roughly 73% occurring once. Study-wide findings and caveats: Rarity characterized most TCR sequences, yet some public TCRs appeared in many donors. Data from an earlier analysis indicated that most TCR beta V segments were productive either about 87% or about 30% of the time.

The chain links TRBV5-4 to TRBJ2-5, with 8 bases lining up with TRBD1. Material for sequencing was PBMCs. This receptor was obtained from a boy aged 5-17 years in good health and CMV-seronegative. In nucleotides, the CDR3 is TGTGCCAGCAGCTCCGGGACAGGTCGAGAGACCCAGTACTTC. It is translated as CASSSGTGRETQYF.